A selection of T cell receptor beta chains follows, all from one sample in a study of early stage breast cancer tumors. Measured with immunoSEQ multiplex PCR; TCRdb has only the in-frame clones, and not every one. The profile shows 65,000 to 75,000 clones, 75% to 90% of them singletons. The source material was blood. The receptors originated from a person aged 35-50 years with breast cancer. Each CDR3 is given with its conserved first and last residue. D genes are given only for firm matches. Clone size is shown for a subset of rows, as once, few, many or a class of expanded clone.

size: -; D: -; V: TRBV19; J: TRBJ1-1; CDR3: CASSIATPATTEAFF; DNA: TGTGCCAGTAGTATAGCAACACCCGCGACGACTGAAGCTTTCTTT
size: few; D: -; V: TRBV10-2; J: TRBJ1-2; CDR3: CASSDGVYGYTF; DNA: TGCGCCAGCAGTGACGGGGTTTATGGCTACACCTTC
size: once; D: TRBD2; V: TRBV5-1; J: TRBJ2-3; CDR3: CASSFGSGNGDTQYF; DNA: TGCGCCAGCAGCTTTGGAAGCGGGAATGGAGATACGCAGTATTTT
size: once; D: -; V: TRBV27; J: TRBJ1-1; CDR3: CASSRKPGGNTEAFF; DNA: TGTGCCAGCAGCCGTAAGCCAGGCGGTAACACTGAAGCTTTCTTT
size: -; D: -; V: TRBV18; J: TRBJ2-7; CDR3: CASSIQGLGWEQYF; DNA: TGTGCCAGCTCAATACAGGGTCTCGGCTGGGAGCAGTACTTC
size: -; D: -; V: TRBV10-1; J: TRBJ2-7; CDR3: CASSDGGTGEQYF; DNA: TGCGCCAGCAGTGACGGCGGGACGGGCGAGCAGTACTTC
size: few; D: -; V: TRBV28; J: TRBJ1-2; CDR3: CASSSQGSGYTF; DNA: TGTGCCAGCAGTTCTCAGGGATCTGGCTACACCTTC
size: -; D: -; V: TRBV13; J: TRBJ2-5; CDR3: CASSLEAGLSSTQYF; DNA: TGTGCCAGCAGCTTAGAGGCGGGATTAAGTAGCACCCAGTACTTC
size: -; D: -; V: TRBV28; J: TRBJ1-2; CDR3: CASRRLYGYTF; DNA: TGTGCCAGCAGGCGCCTCTATGGCTACACCTTC
size: -; D: -; V: TRBV11-2; J: TRBJ2-7; CDR3: CASSLVGQGHEQYF; DNA: TGTGCCAGCAGCTTAGTTGGTCAGGGCCACGAGCAGTACTTC